Listed here are 7 T cell receptor beta chains from one sample, sequenced in a study of blood T cell repertoires in COVID-19 (dated by TCRdb to about 2020). The library was obtained by the immunoSEQ multiplex PCR assay. TCRdb's version of the immuneACCESS table is confined to in-frame rearrangements and falls short of the full clone set. An unresolved V gene accounts for under half of the shortfall where checked; the remainder is of unknown origin. The sample contains about 100,000 clones, 85% of them found a single time. The top ten hold under 15% of the sample. Sequences were obtained from peripheral blood. The source of these receptors is a man between 45 and 60 years old with active or convalescent COVID-19.

The chain uses TRBV2 and TRBJ2-1; a weak D match, TRBD2 (5 bases). The CDR3 runs to 14 residues. From germline, CDR1 is SNHLY and CDR2 FYNNEI. V was cut by 7 bases and J by 1 base, with 11 bases left in between. The CDR3 loop reads CASIVGESYNEQFF. CDR3 sequence (DNA): TGTGCCAGCATTGTGGGAGAATCCTACAATGAGCAGTTCTTC.

The chain links TRBV18 to TRBJ2-1; a weak D match, TRBD1 (5 bases). Trimming pared 2 bases from V and 9 bases from J, leaving 17 bases between. Germline CDR1 reads KGHSH; CDR2 reads LQKENI. This CDR3 has 15 residues. As DNA, the CDR3 is TGTGCCAGCTCACCAAGTCGGCCAAGGGGCGGTGAGCAGTTCTTC. This gives the protein CASSPSRPRGGEQFF.

This clone was counted a single time. CDR3 amino acids: CASSLGTSNTEAFF. The CDR3, as DNA: TGTGCCAGCTCTCTTGGGACTTCGAACACTGAAGCTTTCTTT. The chain has TRBV18 and TRBJ1-1, with a weak D call TRBD1 (5 bases). Trimming left V 6 bases short and J 1 base short, with 12 bases between. This CDR3 is 14 amino acids long. Germline CDR1 KGHSH, CDR2 LQKENI.

The V and J genes are TRBV5-4 and TRBJ1-2; weak D call: TRBD1 (6 bases). This CDR3 region has 15 residues. With 8 bases removed from V and 0 bases from J, the gap between germline ends came to 17 bases. Germline loops: CDR1 SGHNT, CDR2 YYREEE (reference sequence). The chain's CDR3 is CASNDPGAANYGYTF. CDR3 coding DNA: TGTGCCAGTAATGACCCAGGGGCTGCTAACTATGGCTACACCTTC.

The V call is TRBV5-6, the J call TRBJ2-7, with 7 bases aligning to TRBD1. V gave up 3 bases and J gave up 6 bases; unmatched junction bases: 12. There are 15 residues in the CDR3. From germline, CDR1 is SGHDT and CDR2 YYEEEE. CDR3 DNA: TGTGCCAGCAGCTCGCTGGACAGGAAGTTTGGCGAGCAGTACTTC. This gives the protein CASSSLDRKFGEQYF.

The V gene is TRBV27, the J gene TRBJ1-2; 9 nucleotides line up with TRBD1. The germline V gene encodes CDR1 MNHEY and CDR2 SMNVEV (reference sequence). The CDR3 is 15 amino acids. V lost 1 base and J lost 6; bases outside the gene matches: 6. The CDR3: CASSLLTGGSDGYTF. CDR3 in DNA: TGTGCCAGCAGTTTATTAACAGGGGGCTCGGATGGCTACACCTTC.

The rearrangement uses TRBV18 and TRBJ1-5, with TRBD1 as a possible D gene (5 bases). This CDR3 has 13 amino acids. V was trimmed by 1 base and J by 7 bases, leaving 8 bases between them. The germline V gene has CDR1 KGHSH and CDR2 LQKENI. CDR3 nucleotides: TGTGCCAGCTCACCACAACAGGAACAGCCCCAGCATTTT. This sequence encodes CASSPQQEQPQHF.